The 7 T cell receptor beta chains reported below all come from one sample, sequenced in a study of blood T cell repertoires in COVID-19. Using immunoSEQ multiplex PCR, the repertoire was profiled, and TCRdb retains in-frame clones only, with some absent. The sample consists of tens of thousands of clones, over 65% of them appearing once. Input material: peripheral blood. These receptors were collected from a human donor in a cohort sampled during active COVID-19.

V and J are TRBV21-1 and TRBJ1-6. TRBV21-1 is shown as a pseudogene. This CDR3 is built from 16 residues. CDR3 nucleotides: TGTGCCAGCAGCAAAGCGGCGGGGGGAGTAGGTTCACCCCTCCACTTT. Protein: CASSKAAGGVGSPLHF.

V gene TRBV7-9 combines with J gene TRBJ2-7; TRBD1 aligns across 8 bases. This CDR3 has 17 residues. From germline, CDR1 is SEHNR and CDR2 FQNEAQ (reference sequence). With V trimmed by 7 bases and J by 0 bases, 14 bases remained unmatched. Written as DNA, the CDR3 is TGTGCCAGCACCAACCGGACAGGGTTACCCAGCTCCTACGAGCAGTACTTC. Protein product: CASTNRTGLPSSYEQYF. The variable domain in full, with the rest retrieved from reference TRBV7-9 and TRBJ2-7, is DTGVSQNPRHKITKRGQNVTFRCDPISEHNRLYWYRQTLGQGPEFLTYFQNEAQLEKSRLLSDRFSAERPKGSFSTLEIQRTEQGDSAMYLCASTNRTGLPSSYEQYFGPGTRLTVT.

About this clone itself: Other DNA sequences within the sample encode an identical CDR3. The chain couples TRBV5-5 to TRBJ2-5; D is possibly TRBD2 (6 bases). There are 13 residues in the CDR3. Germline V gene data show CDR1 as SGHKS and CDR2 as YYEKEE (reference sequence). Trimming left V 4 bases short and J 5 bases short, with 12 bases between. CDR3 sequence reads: CASSLTSRETQYF. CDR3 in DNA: TGTGCCAGCAGCCTGACTAGTCGGGAGACCCAGTACTTC.

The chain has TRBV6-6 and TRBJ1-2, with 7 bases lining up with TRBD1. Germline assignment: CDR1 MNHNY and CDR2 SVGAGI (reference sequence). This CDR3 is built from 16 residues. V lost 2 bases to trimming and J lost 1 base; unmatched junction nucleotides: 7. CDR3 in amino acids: CASSYTRDSFNYGYTF. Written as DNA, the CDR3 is TGTGCCAGCAGTTACACCCGGGACAGCTTTAACTATGGCTACACCTTC.

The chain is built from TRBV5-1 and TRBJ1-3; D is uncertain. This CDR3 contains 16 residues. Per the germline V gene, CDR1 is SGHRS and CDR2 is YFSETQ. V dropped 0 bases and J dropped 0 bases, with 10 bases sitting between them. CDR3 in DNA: TGCGCCAGCAGCTTGGAGTCTGCGGCCTCTGGAAACACCATATATTTT. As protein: CASSLESAASGNTIYF.

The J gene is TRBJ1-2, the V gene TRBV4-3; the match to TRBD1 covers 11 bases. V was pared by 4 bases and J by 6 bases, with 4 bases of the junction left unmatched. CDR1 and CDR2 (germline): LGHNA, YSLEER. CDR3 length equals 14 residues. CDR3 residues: CASSPGQGANGYTF. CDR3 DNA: TGCGCCAGCAGCCCAGGACAGGGGGCCAATGGCTACACCTTC.

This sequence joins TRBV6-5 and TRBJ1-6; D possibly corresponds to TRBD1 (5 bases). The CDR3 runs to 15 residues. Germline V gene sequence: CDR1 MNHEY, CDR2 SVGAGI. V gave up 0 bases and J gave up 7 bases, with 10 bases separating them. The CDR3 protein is CASSYSGGINSPLHF. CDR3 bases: TGTGCCAGCAGTTACTCGGGGGGTATAAATTCACCCCTCCACTTT.